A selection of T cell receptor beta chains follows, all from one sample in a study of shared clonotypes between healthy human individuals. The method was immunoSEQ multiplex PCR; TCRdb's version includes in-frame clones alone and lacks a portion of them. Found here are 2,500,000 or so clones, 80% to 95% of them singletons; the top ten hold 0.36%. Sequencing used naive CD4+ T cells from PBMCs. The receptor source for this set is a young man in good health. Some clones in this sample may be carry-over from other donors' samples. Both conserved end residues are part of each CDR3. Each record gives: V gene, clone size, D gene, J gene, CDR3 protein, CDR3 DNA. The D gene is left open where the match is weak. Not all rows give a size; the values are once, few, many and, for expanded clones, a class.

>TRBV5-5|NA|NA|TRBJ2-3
CASSRTTLPDTQYF
TGTGCCAGCAGCCGGACTACCCTCCCAGATACGCAGTATTTT
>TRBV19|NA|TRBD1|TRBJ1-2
CASTDRDYGYTF
TGTGCCAGTACAGACAGGGACTATGGCTACACCTTC
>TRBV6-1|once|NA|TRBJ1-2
CASSESARYGYTF
TGTGCCAGCAGTGAATCGGCCAGGTATGGCTACACCTTC
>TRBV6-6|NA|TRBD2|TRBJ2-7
CASSPRLAGGYEQYF
TGTGCCAGCAGTCCCCGACTAGCGGGAGGCTACGAGCAGTACTTC
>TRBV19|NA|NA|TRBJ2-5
CASSILQDRTRQETQYF
TGTGCCAGTAGTATCCTCCAGGACAGAACAAGACAAGAGACCCAGTACTTC
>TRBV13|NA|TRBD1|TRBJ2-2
CASSQRDRGLTGELFF
TGTGCCAGCAGCCAGAGGGACAGGGGGCTCACCGGGGAGCTGTTTTTT
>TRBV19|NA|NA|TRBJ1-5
CASSIEGLRQPQHF
TGTGCCAGTAGTATCGAGGGGTTAAGGCAGCCCCAGCATTTT
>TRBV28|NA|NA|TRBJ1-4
CASSLWGTSGEKLFF
TGTGCCAGCAGTTTATGGGGCACGAGTGGTGAAAAACTGTTTTTT
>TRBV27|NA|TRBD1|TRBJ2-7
CASKPGTGFNEQYF
TGTGCCAGCAAGCCCGGGACAGGGTTCAACGAGCAGTACTTC
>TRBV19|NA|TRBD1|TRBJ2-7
CASSMGQGGASEQYF
TGTGCCAGTAGTATGGGACAGGGGGGAGCCTCGGAGCAGTACTTC
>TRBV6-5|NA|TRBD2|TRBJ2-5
CASSGLAGGGTQYF
TGTGCCAGCAGCGGACTAGCGGGGGGTGGGACCCAGTACTTC
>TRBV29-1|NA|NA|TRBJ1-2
CSGINVGSSGYTF
TGCAGCGGCATAAATGTCGGGTCGAGTGGCTACACCTTC
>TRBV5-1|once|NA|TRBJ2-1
CASSFGTDDNEQFF
TGCGCCAGCAGCTTCGGGACTGACGACAATGAGCAGTTCTTC
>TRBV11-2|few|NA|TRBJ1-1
CASSPGGGSTEAFF
TGTGCCAGCAGCCCCGGAGGGGGTAGCACTGAAGCTTTCTTT
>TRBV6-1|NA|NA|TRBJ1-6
CASSGQGWWPLHF
TGTGCCAGCAGTGGGCAGGGGTGGTGGCCCCTCCACTTT
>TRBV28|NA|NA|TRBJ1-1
CASSLRGTPTEAFF
TGTGCCAGCAGTTTAAGAGGGACCCCCACTGAAGCTTTCTTT
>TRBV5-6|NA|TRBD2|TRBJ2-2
CASSYTTSGAFTGELFF
TGTGCCAGCAGCTACACGACTAGCGGAGCGTTCACCGGGGAGCTGTTTTTT
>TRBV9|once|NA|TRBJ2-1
CASSPPGGLWGNEQFF
TGTGCCAGCAGCCCACCCGGGGGTTTATGGGGCAATGAGCAGTTCTTC
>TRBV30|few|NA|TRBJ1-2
CAYRAGSGYTF
TGTGCCTATAGAGCGGGGTCTGGCTACACCTTC
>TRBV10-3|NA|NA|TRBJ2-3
CAISERGLRTDTQYF
TGTGCCATCAGTGAGAGGGGACTTCGCACAGATACGCAGTATTTT
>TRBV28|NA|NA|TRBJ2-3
CASKGGIRTDTQYF
TGTGCCAGCAAGGGGGGGATCCGCACAGATACGCAGTATTTT
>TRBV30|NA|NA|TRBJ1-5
CAWSVPLQANNQPQHF
TGTGCCTGGAGTGTACCCCTACAGGCCAACAATCAGCCCCAGCATTTT
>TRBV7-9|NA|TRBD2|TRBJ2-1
CASSSIWERDDLIEQFF
TGTGCCAGCAGCTCCATCTGGGAGCGGGATGACCTAATCGAGCAGTTCTTC
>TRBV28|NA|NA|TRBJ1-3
CASTRLSSGNTIYF
TGTGCCAGCACCAGGCTAAGCTCTGGAAACACCATATATTTT
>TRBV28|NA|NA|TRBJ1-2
CASSLFQDSIGGYTF
TGTGCCAGCAGTTTATTCCAGGACTCTATCGGTGGCTACACCTTC
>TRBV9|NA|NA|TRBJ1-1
CASSVGGGNTEVFF
NA
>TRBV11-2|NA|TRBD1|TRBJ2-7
CASSRRDRGFEQYF
TGTGCCAGCAGCAGACGGGACAGGGGATTCGAGCAGTACTTC
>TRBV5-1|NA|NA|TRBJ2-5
CASSLAAGFETQYF
TGCGCCAGCAGCTTGGCCGCCGGGTTCGAGACCCAGTACTTC
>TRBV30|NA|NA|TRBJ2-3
CAWSVPPVDTQYF
TGTGCCTGGAGTGTACCCCCGGTAGATACGCAGTATTTT
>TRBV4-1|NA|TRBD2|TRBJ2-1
CASSQDSPWGRGNEQFF
TGCGCCAGCAGCCAAGATTCCCCATGGGGGAGGGGCAATGAGCAGTTCTTC
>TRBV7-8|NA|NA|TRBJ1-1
CASTLRADTEAFF
TGTGCCAGCACCCTTAGGGCGGACACTGAAGCTTTCTTT
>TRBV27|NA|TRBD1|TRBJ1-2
CASSFDRAGAGYTF
TGTGCCAGCAGTTTCGACAGGGCCGGGGCGGGCTACACCTTC
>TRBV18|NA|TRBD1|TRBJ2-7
CASSPGTGSSYEQYF
TGTGCCAGCTCACCAGGGACAGGCTCCTCCTACGAGCAGTACTTC
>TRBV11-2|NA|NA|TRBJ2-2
CASSLFLPNTGELFF
TGTGCCAGCAGCTTATTCCTACCAAACACCGGGGAGCTGTTTTTT
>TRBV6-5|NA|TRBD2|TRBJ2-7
CASRSTSGSYEQYF
TGTGCCAGCAGGTCGACTAGCGGGAGCTACGAGCAGTACTTC
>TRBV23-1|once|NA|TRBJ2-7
CASSQLDKTGYSYEQYF
TGCGCCAGCAGTCAATTAGACAAGACAGGCTACTCCTACGAGCAGTACTTC
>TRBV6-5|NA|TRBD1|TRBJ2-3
CASSFRTGPTDTQYF
TGTGCCAGCAGTTTCCGGACAGGGCCAACAGATACGCAGTATTTT
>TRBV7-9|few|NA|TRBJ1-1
CASSSQENTEAFF
TGTGCCAGCAGCTCACAGGAGAACACTGAAGCTTTCTTT
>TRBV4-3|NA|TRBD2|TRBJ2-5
CASSQEVGRVGETQYF
TGCGCCAGCAGCCAAGAGGTCGGGAGGGTCGGGGAGACCCAGTACTTC
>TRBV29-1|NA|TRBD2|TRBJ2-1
CSVEGTSGVYNEQFF
TGCAGCGTGGAGGGTACTAGCGGGGTCTACAATGAGCAGTTCTTC
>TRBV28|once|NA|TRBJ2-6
CASSSPFGSSSSGANVLTF
TGTGCCAGCAGTTCCCCATTCGGGAGTTCAAGCTCTGGGGCCAACGTCCTGACTTTC
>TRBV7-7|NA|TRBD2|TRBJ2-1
CASSRGLALSYNEQFF
TGTGCCAGCAGCCGGGGACTAGCGCTCTCCTACAATGAGCAGTTCTTC
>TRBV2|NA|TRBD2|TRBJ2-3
CASSESGSTDTQYF
TGTGCCAGCAGTGAGAGCGGGAGTACAGATACGCAGTATTTT
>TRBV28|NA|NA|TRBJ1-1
CASSSSSKGMNTEAFF
TGTGCCAGCAGTTCAAGTTCCAAGGGAATGAACACTGAAGCTTTCTTT
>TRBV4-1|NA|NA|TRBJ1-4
CASSLPGSTNEKLFF
TGCGCCAGCAGTCTGCCCGGGTCAACTAATGAAAAACTGTTTTTT
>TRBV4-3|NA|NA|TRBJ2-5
CASSQDRIQETQYF
TGCGCCAGCAGCCAAGATCGGATTCAAGAGACCCAGTACTTC
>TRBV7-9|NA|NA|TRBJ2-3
CASSSSSDTQYF
TGTGCCAGCAGCTCCAGCTCAGATACGCAGTATTTT
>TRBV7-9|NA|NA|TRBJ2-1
CASTQPGELNEQFF
TGTGCCAGCACTCAACCGGGGGAACTCAATGAGCAGTTCTTC
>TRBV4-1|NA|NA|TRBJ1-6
CASSQGPRQADPRSPFSALHF
TGCGCCAGCAGCCAAGGGCCGCGACAGGCCGATCCTAGGTCACCGTTTTCGGCCCTCCACTTT
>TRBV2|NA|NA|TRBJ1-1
CASSETTNTEAFF
TGTGCCAGCAGTGAGACGACCAACACTGAAGCTTTCTTT
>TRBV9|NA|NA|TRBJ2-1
CASSVGPARGQEQFF
TGTGCCAGCAGCGTAGGCCCGGCTCGGGGGCAGGAGCAGTTCTTC